The T cell receptor (beta chain) under discussion was sequenced for a study of cytomegalovirus exposure and HLA in healthy donors. This CDR3 has 16 amino acids. Germline V gene sequence: CDR1 SGHRS, CDR2 YFSETQ. Trimming cost V 5 bases and J 6 bases; bases outside gene matches: 14. Broader study findings: Per published accounts, TCR beta sequences correctly predicted the HLA-A and HLA-B alleles of most subjects. With high specificity and sensitivity, the classifier reportedly diagnosed cytomegalovirus status.

PCR was performed using 60 Vbeta and 13 Jbeta primers. Produced via immunoSEQ multiplex PCR; TCRdb's table is partial and in-frame only. The listing records about 74,000 clones. Comments on this clone: Its cognate antigen is unknown.

The clonotype originates from a female donor in good health and CMV-seropositive. Sequenced sample: PBMCs. The rearrangement joins TRBV5-1 to TRBJ2-5; 9 bases align to TRBD2. CDR3: CASSSLRAGGPQTQYF. Here the CDR3 DNA reads TGCGCCAGCAGTTCCCTGAGGGCGGGAGGGCCCCAGACCCAGTACTTC.